This T cell receptor beta chain was obtained from a study of PD-L1 blockade in urothelial cancer. Study details: Patients arrived having already received 0 to 3 prior chemotherapy regimens. The median T cell count in blood samples was 140,000 to 150,000. Researchers looked at the blood 3 weeks (second dose) and 6 weeks after treatment began.

Overall study findings and caveats: Pretreatment clonality of the blood TCR repertoire below the median was predictive of superior survival.

V lost 7 bases, J lost 13 bases, and 6 bases stayed unmatched. Per germline, CDR1 MDHEN and CDR2 SYDVKM. This CDR3 spans 10 amino acids. Described time point: pretreatment peripheral blood. Using immunoSEQ multiplex PCR, the repertoire was profiled, and TCRdb retains in-frame clones only, with some absent. The profile shows 85,000 to 90,000 clones, about 85% of them singletons. About this clone itself: Antigen unknown.

The receptor was isolated from a man in his fifties or sixties with urothelial cancer. Sequenced here: PBMCs, sampled around atezolizumab (anti-PD-L1) treatment. The V and J genes are TRBV28 and TRBJ2-7; the match to TRBD2 covers 8 bases. The CDR3 region has the DNA TGTGCCAGCACCGGGACTAGATACTACTTC. It specifies CASTGTRYYF.